This TCR beta chain was retrieved from a study of shared clonotypes between healthy human individuals. Study as a whole: Plates per donor: three CD4 naive, three CD4 memory, two CD8 naive, one CD8 memory.

A remark on this clone: Its antigen remains unknown.

CD8 cells classed as naive were CD45RO-negative and positively selected for CCR7, excluding terminally differentiated effector memory CD45RA+ cells. Every donor was a Caucasian adult from Nashville, Tennessee. Deep level was the assay's run setting. This table comes from immunoSEQ multiplex PCR, and its TCRdb copy is limited to in-frame clones, with some not included. In the table there are more than 2 million clones, 93% of which are singletons. General study results and limits: Approximately 5% was the fraction of naive CD4 clonotypes found shared across several donors.

CDR3 length equals 14 residues. CDR1 and CDR2 (germline): MDHEN, SYDVKM. V shed 4 bases and J shed 3 bases, with 13 bases lying between them. The TCR sequence derives from a man aged 18 to 29 in good health. Some clones in this sample may be carry-over from other donors' samples. Specimen: naive CD8+ T cells from PBMCs. This chain connects TRBV28 to TRBJ2-7; D gene unclear. CDR3 sequence reads: CASSWALVGYEQYF. In nucleotides, the CDR3 is TGTGCCAGCAGTTGGGCCCTGGTGGGCTACGAGCAGTACTTC. Using reference TRBV28 and TRBJ2-7 for the parts outside the CDR3, the full variable domain is DVKVTQSSRYLVKRTGEKVFLECVQDMDHENMFWYRQDPGLGLRLIYFSYDVKMKEKGDIPEGYSVSREKKERFSLILESASTNQTSMYLCASSWALVGYEQYFGPGTRLTVT.